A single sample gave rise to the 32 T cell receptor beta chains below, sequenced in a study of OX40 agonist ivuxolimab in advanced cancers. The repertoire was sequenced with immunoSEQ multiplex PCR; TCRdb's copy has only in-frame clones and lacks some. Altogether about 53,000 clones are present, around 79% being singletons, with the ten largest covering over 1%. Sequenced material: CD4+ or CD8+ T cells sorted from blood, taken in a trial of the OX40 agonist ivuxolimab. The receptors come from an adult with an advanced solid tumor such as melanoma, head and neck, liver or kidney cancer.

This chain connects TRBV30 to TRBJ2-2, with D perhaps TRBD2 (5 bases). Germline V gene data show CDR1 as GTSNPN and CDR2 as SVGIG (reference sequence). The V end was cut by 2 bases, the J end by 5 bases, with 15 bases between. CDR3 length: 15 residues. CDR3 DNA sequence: TGTGCCTGGAGTCTCCGGGCCCCGGGGACCGGGGAGCTGTTTTTT. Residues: CAWSLRAPGTGELFF.

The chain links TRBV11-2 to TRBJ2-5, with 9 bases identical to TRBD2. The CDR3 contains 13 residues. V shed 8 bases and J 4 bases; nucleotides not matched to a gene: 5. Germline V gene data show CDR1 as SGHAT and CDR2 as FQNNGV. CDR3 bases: TGTGCCAGCGCGGGGGGGCTGTCAGAGACCCAGTACTTC. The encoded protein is CASAGGLSETQYF.

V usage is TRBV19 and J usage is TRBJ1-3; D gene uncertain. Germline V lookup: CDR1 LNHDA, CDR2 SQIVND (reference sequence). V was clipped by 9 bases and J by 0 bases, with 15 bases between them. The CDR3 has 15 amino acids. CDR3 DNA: TGTGCCAGCAGCAAGGACTGGAGCTCTGGAAACACCATATATTTT. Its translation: CASSKDWSSGNTIYF.

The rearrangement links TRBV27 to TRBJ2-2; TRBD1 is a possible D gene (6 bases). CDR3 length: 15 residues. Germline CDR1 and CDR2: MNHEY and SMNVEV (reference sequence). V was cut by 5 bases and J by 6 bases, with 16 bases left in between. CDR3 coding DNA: TGTGCCAGCAGTGTTACAGGGATGATCCCCGGGGAGCTGTTTTTT. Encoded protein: CASSVTGMIPGELFF.

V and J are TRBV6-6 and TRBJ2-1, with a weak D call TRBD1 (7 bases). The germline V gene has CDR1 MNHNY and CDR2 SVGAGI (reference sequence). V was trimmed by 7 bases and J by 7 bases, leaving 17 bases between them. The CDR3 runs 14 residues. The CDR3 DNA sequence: TGTGCCAGCACCAGCAGGGGGGCGAAGAATGAGCAGTTCTTC. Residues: CASTSRGAKNEQFF.

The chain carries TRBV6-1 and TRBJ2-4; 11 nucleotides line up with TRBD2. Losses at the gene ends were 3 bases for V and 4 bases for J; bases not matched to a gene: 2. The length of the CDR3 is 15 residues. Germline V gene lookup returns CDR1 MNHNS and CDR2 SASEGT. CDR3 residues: CASSEASGGKNIQYF. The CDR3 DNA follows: TGTGCCAGCAGTGAGGCTAGCGGGGGGAAAAACATTCAGTACTTC.

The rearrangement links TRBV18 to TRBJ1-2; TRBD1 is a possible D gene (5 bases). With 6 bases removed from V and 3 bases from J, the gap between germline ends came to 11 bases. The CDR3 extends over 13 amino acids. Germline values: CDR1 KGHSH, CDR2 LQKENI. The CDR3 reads CASSPGPDYGYTF. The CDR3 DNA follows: TGTGCCAGCTCGCCAGGGCCGGACTATGGCTACACCTTC.

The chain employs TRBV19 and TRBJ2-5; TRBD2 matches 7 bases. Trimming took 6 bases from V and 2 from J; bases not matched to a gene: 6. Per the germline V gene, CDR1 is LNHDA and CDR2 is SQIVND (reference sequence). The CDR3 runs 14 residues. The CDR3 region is CASRRDYLQETQYF. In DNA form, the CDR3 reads TGTGCCAGTAGGAGGGACTACCTTCAAGAGACCCAGTACTTC.

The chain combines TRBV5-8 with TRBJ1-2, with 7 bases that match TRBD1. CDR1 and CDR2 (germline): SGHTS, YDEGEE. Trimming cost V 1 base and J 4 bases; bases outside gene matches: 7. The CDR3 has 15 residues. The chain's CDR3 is CASSLISAGGYGYTF. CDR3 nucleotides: TGTGCCAGCAGCTTGATTTCGGCAGGGGGCTATGGCTACACCTTC.

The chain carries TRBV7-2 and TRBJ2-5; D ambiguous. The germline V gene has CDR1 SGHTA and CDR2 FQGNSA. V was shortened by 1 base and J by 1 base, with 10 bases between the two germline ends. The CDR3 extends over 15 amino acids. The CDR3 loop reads CASSLDHEPQETQYF. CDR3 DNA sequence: TGTGCCAGCAGCTTAGATCACGAGCCCCAAGAGACCCAGTACTTC. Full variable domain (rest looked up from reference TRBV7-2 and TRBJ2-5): GAGVSQSPSNKVTEKGKDVELRCDPISGHTALYWYRQSLGQGLEFLIYFQGNSAPDKSGLPSDRFSAERTGGSVSTLTIQRTQQEDSAVYLCASSLDHEPQETQYFGPGTRLLVL.

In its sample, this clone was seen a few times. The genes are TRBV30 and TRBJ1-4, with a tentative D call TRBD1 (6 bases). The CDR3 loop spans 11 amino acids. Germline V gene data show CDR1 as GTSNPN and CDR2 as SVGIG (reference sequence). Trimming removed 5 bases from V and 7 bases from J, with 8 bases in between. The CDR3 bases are TGTGCCTGGGAGGGGGGTGAAAAACTGTTTTTT. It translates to CAWEGGEKLFF.

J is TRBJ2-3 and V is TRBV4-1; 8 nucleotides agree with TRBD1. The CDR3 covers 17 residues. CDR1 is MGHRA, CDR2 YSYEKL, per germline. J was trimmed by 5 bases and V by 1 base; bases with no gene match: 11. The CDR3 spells CASSQAGQGLFGDTQYF. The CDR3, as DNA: TGCGCCAGCAGCCAAGCAGGACAGGGACTGTTTGGAGATACGCAGTATTTT.

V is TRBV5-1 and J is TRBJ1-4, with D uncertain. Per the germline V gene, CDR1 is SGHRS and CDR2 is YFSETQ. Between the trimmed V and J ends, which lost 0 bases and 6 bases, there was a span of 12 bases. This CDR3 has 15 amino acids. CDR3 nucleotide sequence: TGCGCCAGCAGCTTGGCTTGGGGTTTTGATGAAAAACTGTTTTTT. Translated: CASSLAWGFDEKLFF.

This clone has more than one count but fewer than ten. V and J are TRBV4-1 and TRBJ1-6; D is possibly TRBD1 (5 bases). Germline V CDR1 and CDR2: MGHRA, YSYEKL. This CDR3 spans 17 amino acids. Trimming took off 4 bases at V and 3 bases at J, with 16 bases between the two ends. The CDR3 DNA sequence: TGCGCCAGCAGCCCTCGAACAGGAAATCTCTATAATTCACCCCTCCACTTT. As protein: CASSPRTGNLYNSPLHF.

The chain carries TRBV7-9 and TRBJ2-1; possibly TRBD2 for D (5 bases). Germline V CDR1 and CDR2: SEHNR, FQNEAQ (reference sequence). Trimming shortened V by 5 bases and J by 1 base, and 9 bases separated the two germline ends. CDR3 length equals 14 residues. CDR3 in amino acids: CASSPSGSYNEQFF. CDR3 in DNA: TGTGCCAGCAGCCCGAGCGGATCCTACAATGAGCAGTTCTTC.

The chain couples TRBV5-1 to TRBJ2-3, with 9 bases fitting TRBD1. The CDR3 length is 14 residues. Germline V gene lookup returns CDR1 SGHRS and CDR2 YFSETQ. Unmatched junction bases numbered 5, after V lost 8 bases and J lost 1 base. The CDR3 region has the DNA TGCGCCAGTACAACAGGGGGCGGCACAGATACGCAGTATTTT. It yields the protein CASTTGGGTDTQYF.

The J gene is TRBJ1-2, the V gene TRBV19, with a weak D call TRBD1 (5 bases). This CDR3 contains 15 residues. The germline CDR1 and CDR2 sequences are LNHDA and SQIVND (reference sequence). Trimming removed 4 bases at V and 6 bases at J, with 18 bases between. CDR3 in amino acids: CASSKDREGTHGYTF. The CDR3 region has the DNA TGTGCCAGTAGTAAGGACCGCGAGGGGACCCATGGCTACACCTTC.

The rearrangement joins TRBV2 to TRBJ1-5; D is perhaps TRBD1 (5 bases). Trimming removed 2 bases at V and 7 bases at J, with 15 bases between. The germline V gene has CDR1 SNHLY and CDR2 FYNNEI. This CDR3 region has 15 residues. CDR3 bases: TGTGCCAGCAGTGAAACCGGGGGAAGCAGGCAGCCCCAGCATTTT. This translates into CASSETGGSRQPQHF.

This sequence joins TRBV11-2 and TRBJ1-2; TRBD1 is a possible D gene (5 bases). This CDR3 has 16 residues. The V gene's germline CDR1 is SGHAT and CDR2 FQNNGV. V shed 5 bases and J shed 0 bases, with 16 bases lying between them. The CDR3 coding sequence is TGTGCCAGCAGCCCAGGGCGGCTTGGGGCTAACTATGGCTACACCTTC. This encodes CASSPGRLGANYGYTF. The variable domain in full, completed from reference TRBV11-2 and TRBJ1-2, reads EAGVAQSPRYKIIEKRQSVAFWCNPISGHATLYWYQQILGQGPKLLIQFQNNGVVDDSQLPKDRFSAERLKGVDSTLKIQPAKLEDSAVYLCASSPGRLGANYGYTFGSGTRLTVV.

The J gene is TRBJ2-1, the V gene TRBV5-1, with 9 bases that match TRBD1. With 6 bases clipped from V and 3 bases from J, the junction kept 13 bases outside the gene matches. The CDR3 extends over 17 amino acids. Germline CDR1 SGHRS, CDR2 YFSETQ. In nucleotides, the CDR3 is TGCGCCAGCAACAGAGAGGGACAGGGAGGGTTCTACAATGAGCAGTTCTTC. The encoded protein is CASNREGQGGFYNEQFF.

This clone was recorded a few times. The CDR3 bases are TGCAGCGTTGTGCAACAGGACACCGGGGAGCTGTTTTTT. It specifies CSVVQQDTGELFF. This chain connects TRBV29-1 to TRBJ2-2; maybe TRBD1 (5 bases). Trimming removed 4 bases from V and 3 bases from J, with 9 bases in between. CDR3 size: 13 residues. Germline CDR1 SQVTM, CDR2 ANQGSEA.

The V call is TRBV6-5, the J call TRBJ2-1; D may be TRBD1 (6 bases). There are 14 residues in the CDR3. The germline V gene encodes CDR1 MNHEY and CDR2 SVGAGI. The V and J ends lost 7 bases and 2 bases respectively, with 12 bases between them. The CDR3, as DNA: TGTGCCAGCACGCGAAGGGGGACCTACAATGAGCAGTTCTTC. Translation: CASTRRGTYNEQFF.

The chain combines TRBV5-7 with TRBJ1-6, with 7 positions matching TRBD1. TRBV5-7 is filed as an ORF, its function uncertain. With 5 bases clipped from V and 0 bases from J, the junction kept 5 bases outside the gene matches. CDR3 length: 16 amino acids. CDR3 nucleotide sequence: TGTGCCAGCAGTTCGGACAGGAGCTCCTATAATTCACCCCTCCACTTT. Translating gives CASSSDRSSYNSPLHF.

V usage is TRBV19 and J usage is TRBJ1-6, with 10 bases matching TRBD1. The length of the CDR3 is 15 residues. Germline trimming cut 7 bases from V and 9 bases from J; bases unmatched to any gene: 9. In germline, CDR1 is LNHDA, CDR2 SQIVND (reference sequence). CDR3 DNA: TGTGCCAGTAAACCCGGGACAGGGGTAGTTTCACCCCTCCACTTT. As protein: CASKPGTGVVSPLHF.

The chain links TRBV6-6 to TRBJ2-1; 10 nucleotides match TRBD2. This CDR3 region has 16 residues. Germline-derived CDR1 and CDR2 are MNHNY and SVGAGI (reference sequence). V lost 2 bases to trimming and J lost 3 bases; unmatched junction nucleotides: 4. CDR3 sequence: CASSYLAGESYNEQFF. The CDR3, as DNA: TGTGCCAGCAGTTACCTAGCGGGAGAAAGCTACAATGAGCAGTTCTTC.

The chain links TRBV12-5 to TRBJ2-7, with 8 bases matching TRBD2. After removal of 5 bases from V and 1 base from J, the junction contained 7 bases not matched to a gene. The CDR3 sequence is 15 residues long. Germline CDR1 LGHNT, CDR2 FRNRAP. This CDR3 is CASGVEAGVSYEQYF. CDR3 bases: TGTGCTAGTGGTGTAGAAGCGGGAGTGTCCTACGAGCAGTACTTC.

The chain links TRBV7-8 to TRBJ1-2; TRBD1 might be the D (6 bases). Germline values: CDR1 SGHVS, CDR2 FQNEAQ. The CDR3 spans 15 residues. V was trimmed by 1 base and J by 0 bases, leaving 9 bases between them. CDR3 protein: CASSLVDRANYGYTF. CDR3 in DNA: TGTGCCAGCAGCTTAGTGGACAGAGCTAACTATGGCTACACCTTC. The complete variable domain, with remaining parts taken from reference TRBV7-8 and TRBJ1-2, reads GAGVSQSPRYKVAKRGQDVALRCDPISGHVSLFWYQQALGQGPEFLTYFQNEAQLDKSGLPSDRFFAERPEGSVSTLKIQRTQQEDSAVYLCASSLVDRANYGYTFGSGTRLTVV.

The CDR3 is CASSLDGSEPQHF. In DNA, the CDR3 is TGCGCCAGCAGCTTGGACGGATCAGAGCCCCAGCATTTT. The V call is TRBV5-1, the J call TRBJ1-5, with D unresolved. V lost 0 bases and J lost 8, with 9 bases in between. This CDR3 spans 13 amino acids. Germline assignment: CDR1 SGHRS and CDR2 YFSETQ.

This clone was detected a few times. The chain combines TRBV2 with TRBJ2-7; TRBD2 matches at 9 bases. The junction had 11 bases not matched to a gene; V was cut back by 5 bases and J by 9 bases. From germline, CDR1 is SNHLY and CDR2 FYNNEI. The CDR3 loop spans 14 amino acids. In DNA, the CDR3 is TGTGCCAGCAGTTCTACTAGCGGGTCCTTCGGGCAGTACTTC. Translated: CASSSTSGSFGQYF.

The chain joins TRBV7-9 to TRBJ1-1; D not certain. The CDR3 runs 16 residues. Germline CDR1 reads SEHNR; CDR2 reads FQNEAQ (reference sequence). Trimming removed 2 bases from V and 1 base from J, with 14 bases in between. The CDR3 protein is CASSLTLWRANTEAFF. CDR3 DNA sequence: TGTGCCAGCAGCTTAACCCTCTGGCGGGCGAACACTGAAGCTTTCTTT.

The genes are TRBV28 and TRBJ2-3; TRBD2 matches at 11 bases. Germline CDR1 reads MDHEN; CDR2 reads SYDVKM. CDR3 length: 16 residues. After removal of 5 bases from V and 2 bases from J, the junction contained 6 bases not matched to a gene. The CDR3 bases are TGTGCCAGCAGTCCGTCGGGACTAGCGGACACAGATACGCAGTATTTT. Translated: CASSPSGLADTDTQYF. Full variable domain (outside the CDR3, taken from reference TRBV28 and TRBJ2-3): DVKVTQSSRYLVKRTGEKVFLECVQDMDHENMFWYRQDPGLGLRLIYFSYDVKMKEKGDIPEGYSVSREKKERFSLILESASTNQTSMYLCASSPSGLADTDTQYFGPGTRLTVL.

The CDR3 here is CASSLLGNNQPQHF. The CDR3 nucleotides read TGTGCCAGCAGCCTCTTGGGCAACAATCAGCCCCAGCATTTT. The chain combines TRBV7-9 with TRBJ1-5; D is undetermined. The germline V gene has CDR1 SEHNR and CDR2 FQNEAQ (reference sequence). The CDR3 sequence is 14 residues long. Trimming removed 5 bases from V and 3 bases from J, with 11 bases in between.